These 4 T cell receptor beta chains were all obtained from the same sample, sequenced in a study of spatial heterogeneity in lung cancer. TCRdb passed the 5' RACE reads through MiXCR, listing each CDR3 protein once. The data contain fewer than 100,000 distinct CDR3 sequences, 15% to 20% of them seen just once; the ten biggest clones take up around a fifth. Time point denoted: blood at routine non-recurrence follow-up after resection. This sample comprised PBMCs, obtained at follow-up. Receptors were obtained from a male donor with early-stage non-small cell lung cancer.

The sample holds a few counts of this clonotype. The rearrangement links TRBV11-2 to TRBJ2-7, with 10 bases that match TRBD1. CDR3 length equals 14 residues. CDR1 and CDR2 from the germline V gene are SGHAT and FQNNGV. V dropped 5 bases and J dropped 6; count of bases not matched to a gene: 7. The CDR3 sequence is CASSQTGTGVEQYV. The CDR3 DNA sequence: TGTGCCAGCAGCCAAACCGGGACAGGGGTCGAGCAGTACGTC.

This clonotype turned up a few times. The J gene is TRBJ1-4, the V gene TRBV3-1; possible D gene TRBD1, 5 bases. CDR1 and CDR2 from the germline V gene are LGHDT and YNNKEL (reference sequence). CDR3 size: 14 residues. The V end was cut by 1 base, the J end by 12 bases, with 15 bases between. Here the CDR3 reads CASSQAVGGRQLFF. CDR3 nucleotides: TGTGCCAGCAGCCAAGCCGTTGGGGGTCGGCAACTGTTTTTT. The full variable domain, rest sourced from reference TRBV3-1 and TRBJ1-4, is DTAVSQTPKYLVTQMGNDKSIKCEQNLGHDTMYWYKQDSKKFLKIMFSYNNKELIINETVPNRFSPKSPDKAHLNLHINSLELGDSAVYFCASSQAVGGRQLFFGSGTQLSVL.

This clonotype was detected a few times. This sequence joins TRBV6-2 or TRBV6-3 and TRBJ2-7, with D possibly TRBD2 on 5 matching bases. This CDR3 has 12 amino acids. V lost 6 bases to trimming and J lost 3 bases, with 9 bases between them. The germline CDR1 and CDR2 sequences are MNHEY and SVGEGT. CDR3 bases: TGTGCCAGCAGACACCGGGGCTACGAGCAGTACGTC. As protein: CASRHRGYEQYV.

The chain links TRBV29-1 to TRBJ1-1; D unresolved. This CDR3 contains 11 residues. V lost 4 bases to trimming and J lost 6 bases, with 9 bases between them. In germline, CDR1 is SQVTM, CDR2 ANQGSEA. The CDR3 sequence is CSVAGRAEAFF. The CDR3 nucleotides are TGCAGCGTTGCTGGTAGGGCTGAAGCTTTCTTT. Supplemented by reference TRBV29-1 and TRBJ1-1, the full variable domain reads SAVISQKPSRDICQRGTSLTIQCQVDSQVTMMFWYRQQPGQSLTLIATANQGSEATYESGFVIDKFPISRPNLTFSTLTVSNMSPEDSSIYLCSVAGRAEAFFGQGTRLTVV.